The entry that follows covers one T cell receptor (beta chain) sequence. Per the original data handling: Estimation of nucleated cell counts was performed using reference gene primer amplification. Sequencing used immunoSEQ multiplex PCR; TCRdb keeps in-frame clones, though not all of them. The V and J calls and clone size were taken over from that table, and D and trimming were inferred from the DNA. Here the sample spans approximately 230,000 clones, nearly 90% being singletons. The sample comes from a study of blood T cell repertoires in COVID-19. The overall study: COVID-19 samples, acute and convalescent, were from the United States, Italy and Spain. PBMCs, B-cell-depleted T cells, or T cells provided the cDNA or gDNA that made up the material.

V was clipped by 3 bases and J by 2 bases; unmatched bases: 5. This CDR3 comprises 15 residues. Germline CDR1 reads SGDLS; CDR2 reads YYNGEE. This chain connects TRBV9 to TRBJ2-7; 10 positions match TRBD1. This TCR came from a man between 18 and 35 years old with active or convalescent COVID-19. Sequencing was performed on peripheral blood. The CDR3 protein is CASSEAGTGAYEQYF. The CDR3, as DNA: TGTGCCAGCAGCGAAGCCGGGACAGGGGCCTACGAGCAGTACTTC.